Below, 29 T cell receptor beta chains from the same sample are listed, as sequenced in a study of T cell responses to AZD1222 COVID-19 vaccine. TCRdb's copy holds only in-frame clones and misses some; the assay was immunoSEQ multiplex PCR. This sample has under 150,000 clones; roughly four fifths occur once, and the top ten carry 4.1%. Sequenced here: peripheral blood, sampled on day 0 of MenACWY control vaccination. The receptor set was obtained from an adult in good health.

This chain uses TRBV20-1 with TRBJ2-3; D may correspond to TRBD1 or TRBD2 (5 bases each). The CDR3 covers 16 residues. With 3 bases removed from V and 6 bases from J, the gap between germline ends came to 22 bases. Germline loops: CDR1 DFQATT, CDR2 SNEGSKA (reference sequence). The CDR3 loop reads CSASELRGLSYDTQYF. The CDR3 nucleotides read TGCAGTGCTAGTGAACTCCGGGGCCTAAGCTACGATACGCAGTATTTT.

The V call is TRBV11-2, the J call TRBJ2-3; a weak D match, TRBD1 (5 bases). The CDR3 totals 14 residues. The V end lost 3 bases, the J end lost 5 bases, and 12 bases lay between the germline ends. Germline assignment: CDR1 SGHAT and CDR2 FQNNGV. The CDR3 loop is CASSLGQGRDTQYF. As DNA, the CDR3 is TGTGCCAGCAGCTTGGGGCAGGGAAGAGATACGCAGTATTTT.

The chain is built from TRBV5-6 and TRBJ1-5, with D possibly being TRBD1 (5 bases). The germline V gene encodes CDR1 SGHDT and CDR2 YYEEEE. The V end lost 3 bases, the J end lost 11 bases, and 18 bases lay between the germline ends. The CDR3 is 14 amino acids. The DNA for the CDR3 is TGTGCCAGCAGCTATCGGACAAGCGGTGAGGCCCAGCATTTT. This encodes CASSYRTSGEAQHF. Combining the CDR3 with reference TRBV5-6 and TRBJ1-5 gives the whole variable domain DAGVTQSPTHLIKTRGQQVTLRCSPKSGHDTVSWYQQALGQGPQFIFQYYEEEERQRGNFPDRFSGHQFPNYSSELNVNALLLGDSALYLCASSYRTSGEAQHFGDGTRLSIL.

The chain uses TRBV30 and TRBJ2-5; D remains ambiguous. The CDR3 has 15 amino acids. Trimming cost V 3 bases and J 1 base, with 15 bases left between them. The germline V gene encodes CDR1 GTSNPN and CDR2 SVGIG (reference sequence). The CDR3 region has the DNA TGTGCCTGGAGCCCGGGTCTACCCCCCCAAGAGACCCAGTACTTC. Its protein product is CAWSPGLPPQETQYF.

CDR3 residues: CASRERIQGTYGYTF. As DNA, the CDR3 is TGTGCCAGCAGAGAACGTATCCAGGGGACCTATGGCTACACCTTC. This chain joins TRBV2 and TRBJ1-2; a weak D match, TRBD1 (6 bases). This CDR3 is 15 amino acids long. Trimming left V 6 bases short and J 4 bases short, with 18 bases between. Germline CDR1 is SNHLY and CDR2 is FYNNEI.

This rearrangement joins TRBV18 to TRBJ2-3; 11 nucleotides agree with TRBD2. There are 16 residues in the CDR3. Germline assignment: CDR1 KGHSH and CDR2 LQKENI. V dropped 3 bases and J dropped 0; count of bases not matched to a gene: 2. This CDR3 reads CASSPIAGGSTDTQYF. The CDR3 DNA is TGTGCCAGCTCACCCATAGCGGGGGGGAGCACAGATACGCAGTATTTT.

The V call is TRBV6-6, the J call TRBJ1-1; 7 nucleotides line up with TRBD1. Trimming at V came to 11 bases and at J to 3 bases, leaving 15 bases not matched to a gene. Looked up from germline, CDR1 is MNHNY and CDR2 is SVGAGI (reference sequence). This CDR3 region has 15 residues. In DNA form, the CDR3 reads TGTGCCTCCCAAACAGGGACAGAGGCTTACACTGAAGCTTTCTTT. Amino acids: CASQTGTEAYTEAFF.

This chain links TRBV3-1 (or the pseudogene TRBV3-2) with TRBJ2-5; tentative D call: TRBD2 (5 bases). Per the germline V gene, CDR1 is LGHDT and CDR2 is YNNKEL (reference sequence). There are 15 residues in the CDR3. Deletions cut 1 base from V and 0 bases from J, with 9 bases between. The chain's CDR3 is CASSQGLMYQETQYF. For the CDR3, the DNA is TGTGCCAGCAGCCAAGGACTAATGTACCAAGAGACCCAGTACTTC.

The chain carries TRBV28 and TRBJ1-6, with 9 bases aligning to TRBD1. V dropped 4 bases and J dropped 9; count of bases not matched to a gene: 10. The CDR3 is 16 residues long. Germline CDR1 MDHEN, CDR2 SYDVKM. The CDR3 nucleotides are TGTGCCAGCAGTTCCCCAGGACAGGGGAATTTTTCACCCCTCCACTTT. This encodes CASSSPGQGNFSPLHF.

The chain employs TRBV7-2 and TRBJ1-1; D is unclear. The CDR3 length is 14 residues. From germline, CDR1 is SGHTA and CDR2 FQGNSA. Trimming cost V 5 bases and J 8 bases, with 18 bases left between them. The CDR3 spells CASSQLGLMGEAFF. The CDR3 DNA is TGTGCCAGCAGCCAACTCGGACTGATGGGGGAAGCTTTCTTT.

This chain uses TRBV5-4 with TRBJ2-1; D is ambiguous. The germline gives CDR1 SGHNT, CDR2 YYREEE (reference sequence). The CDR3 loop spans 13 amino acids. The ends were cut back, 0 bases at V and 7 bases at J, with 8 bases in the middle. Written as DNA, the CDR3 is TGTGCCAGCAGCTTGGTGGACGGTAATGAGCAGTTCTTC. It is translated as CASSLVDGNEQFF.

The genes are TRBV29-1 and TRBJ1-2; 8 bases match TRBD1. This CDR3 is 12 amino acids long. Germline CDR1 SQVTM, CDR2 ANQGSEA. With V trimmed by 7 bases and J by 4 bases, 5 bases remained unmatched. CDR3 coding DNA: TGCAGCGGTCAGACAGGGGCCTATGGCTACACCTTC. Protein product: CSGQTGAYGYTF.

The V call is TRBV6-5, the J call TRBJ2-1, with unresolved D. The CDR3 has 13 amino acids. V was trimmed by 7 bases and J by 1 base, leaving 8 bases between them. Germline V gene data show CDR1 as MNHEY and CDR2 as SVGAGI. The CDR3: CASNTASYNEQFF. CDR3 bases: TGTGCCAGCAACACAGCGTCCTACAATGAGCAGTTCTTC.

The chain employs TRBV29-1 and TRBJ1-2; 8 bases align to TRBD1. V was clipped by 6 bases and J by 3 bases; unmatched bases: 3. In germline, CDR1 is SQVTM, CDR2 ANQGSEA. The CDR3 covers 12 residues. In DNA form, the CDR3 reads TGCAGCGTAATGACAGGGGACTATGGCTACACCTTC. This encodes CSVMTGDYGYTF.

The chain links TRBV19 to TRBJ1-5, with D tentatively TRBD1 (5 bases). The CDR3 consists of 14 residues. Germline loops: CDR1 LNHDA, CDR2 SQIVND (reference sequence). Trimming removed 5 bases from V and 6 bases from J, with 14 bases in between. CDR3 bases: TGTGCCAGTAGTGGGGGTAGGGGCCCTCAGCCCCAGCATTTT. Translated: CASSGGRGPQPQHF.

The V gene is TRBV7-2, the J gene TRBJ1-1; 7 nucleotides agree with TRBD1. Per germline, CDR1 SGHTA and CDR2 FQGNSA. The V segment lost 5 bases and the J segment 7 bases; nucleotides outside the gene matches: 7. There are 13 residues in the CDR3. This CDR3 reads CASSVSWTGEAFF. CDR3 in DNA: TGTGCCAGCAGCGTATCCTGGACAGGTGAAGCTTTCTTT.

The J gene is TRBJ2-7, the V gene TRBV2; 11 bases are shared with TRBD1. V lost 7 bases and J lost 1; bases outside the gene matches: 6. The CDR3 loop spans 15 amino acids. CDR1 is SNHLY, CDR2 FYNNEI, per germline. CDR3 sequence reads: CASTPGTGGSYEQYV. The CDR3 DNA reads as TGTGCCAGCACGCCCGGGACAGGGGGGTCCTACGAGCAGTACGTC.

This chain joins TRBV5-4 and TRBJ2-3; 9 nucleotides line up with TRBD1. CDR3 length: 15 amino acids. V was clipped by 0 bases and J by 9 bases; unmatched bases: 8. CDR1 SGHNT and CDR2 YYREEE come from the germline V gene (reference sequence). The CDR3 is CASSLASGTGNTQYF. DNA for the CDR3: TGTGCCAGCAGCTTGGCCTCCGGGACAGGGAACACGCAGTATTTT.

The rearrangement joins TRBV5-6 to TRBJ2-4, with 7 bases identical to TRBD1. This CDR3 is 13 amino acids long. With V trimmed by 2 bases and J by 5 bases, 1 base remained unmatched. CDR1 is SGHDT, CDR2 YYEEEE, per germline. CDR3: CASSFQGENIQYF. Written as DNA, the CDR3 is TGTGCCAGCAGCTTCCAGGGGGAAAACATTCAGTACTTC.

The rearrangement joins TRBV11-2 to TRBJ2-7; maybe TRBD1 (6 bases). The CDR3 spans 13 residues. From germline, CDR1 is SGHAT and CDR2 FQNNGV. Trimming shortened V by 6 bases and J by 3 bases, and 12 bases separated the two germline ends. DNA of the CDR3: TGTGCCAGCAGGGGACACCTTAGCTACGAGCAGTACTTC. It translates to CASRGHLSYEQYF.

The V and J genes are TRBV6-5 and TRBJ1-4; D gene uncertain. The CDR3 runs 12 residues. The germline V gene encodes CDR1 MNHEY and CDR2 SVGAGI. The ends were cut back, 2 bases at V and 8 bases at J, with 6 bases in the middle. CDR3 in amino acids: CASSYAGEKLFF. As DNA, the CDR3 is TGTGCCAGCAGTTACGCGGGAGAAAAACTGTTTTTT.

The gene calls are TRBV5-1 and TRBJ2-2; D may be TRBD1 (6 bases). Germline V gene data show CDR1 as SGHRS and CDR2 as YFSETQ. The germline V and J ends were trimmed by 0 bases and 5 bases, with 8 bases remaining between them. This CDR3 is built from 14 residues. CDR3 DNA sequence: TGCGCCAGCAGCTTGGGGCAGGGGACCGGGGAGCTGTTTTTT. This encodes CASSLGQGTGELFF.

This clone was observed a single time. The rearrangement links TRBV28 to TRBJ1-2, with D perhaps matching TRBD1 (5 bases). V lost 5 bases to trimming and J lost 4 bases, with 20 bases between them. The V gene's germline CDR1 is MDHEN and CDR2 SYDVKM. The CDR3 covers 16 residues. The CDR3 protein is CASSVTPGRRIYGYTF. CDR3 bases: TGTGCCAGCAGTGTAACCCCGGGACGGAGGATCTATGGCTACACCTTC.

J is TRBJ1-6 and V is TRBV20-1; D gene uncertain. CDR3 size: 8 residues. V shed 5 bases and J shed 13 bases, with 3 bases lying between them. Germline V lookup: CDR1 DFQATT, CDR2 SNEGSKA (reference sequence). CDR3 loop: CSAPPLHF. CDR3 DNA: TGCAGTGCTCCTCCCCTCCACTTT.

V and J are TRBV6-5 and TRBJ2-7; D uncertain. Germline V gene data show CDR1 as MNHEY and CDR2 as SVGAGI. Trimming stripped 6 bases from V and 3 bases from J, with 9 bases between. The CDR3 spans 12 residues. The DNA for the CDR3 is TGTGCCAGCAGGAGCGATCACTACGAGCAGTACGTC. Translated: CASRSDHYEQYV.

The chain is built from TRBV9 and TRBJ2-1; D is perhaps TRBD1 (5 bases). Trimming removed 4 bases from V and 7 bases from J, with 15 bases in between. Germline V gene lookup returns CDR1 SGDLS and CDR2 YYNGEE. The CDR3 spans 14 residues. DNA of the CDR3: TGTGCCAGCAGCCTTCCCCAGGGTAAGAATGAGCAGTTCTTC. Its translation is CASSLPQGKNEQFF.

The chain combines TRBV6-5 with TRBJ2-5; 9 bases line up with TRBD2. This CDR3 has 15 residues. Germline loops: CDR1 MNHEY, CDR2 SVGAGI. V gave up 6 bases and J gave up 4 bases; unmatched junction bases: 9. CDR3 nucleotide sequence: TGTGCCAGCAGAGAGGCTAGCGGGGCCTTAGAGACCCAGTACTTC. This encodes CASREASGALETQYF.

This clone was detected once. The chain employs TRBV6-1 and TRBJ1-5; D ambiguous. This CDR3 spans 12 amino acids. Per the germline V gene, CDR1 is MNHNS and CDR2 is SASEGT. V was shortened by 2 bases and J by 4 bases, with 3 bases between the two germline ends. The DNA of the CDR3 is TGTGCCAGCAGTGAAATGAATCAGCCCCAGCATTTT. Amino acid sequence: CASSEMNQPQHF.

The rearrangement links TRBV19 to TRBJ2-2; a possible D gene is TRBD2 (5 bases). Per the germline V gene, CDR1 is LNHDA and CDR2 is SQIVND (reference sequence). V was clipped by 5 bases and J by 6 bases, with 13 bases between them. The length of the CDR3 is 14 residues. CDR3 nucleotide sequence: TGTGCCAGTAGTTTCGGGGTTGGGGCCGGGGAGCTGTTTTTT. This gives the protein CASSFGVGAGELFF.